This TCR beta chain was captured by sequencing in a study of OX40 agonist ivuxolimab in advanced cancers. Turning to the study itself: Intravenous ivuxolimab was administered to patients every 2 weeks at 0.01 to 10 mg/kg. It was permissible to have had prior anti-PD-1, anti-PD-L1 or anti-CTLA-4 therapy, and under 45% had some. Study findings and constraints: Within 6 weeks, CD4+ and CD8+ blood T cells expanded clonally at 0.1 to 3.0 mg/kg.

Clones were read by immunoSEQ multiplex PCR, and TCRdb kept only the in-frame ones, dropping some. The sample lists 70,000 to 95,000 clones, about 81% occurring once. There are 12 residues in the CDR3. Germline V gene data show CDR1 as SGDLS and CDR2 as YYNGEE. V was clipped by 2 bases and J by 5 bases, with 7 bases between them. Points on this clone: Its antigen is not identified.

The sampling schedule covered blood at baseline, cycle 4 day 1, and cycle 7 day 1. The sequenced sample was CD4+ or CD8+ T cells sorted from blood, obtained in a trial of the OX40 agonist ivuxolimab. The V and J genes are TRBV9 and TRBJ2-5; D is unresolved. This sequence originates from an adult with an advanced solid tumor such as melanoma, head and neck, liver or kidney cancer. CDR3 region: CASSVLGETQYF. The DNA for the CDR3 is TGTGCCAGCAGCGTCCTCGGGGAGACCCAGTACTTC.